A selection of T cell receptor beta chains follows, all from one sample in a study of blood T cell repertoires in COVID-19. Here immunoSEQ multiplex PCR was the method, and the copy in TCRdb shows in-frame clones only, minus some. This sample has fewer than 150,000 clones, with roughly 85% found just once. What was sequenced was peripheral blood. These receptors were taken from a human donor in a cohort sampled during active COVID-19. The conserved cysteine and the conserved F or W are not part of the CDR3 here.

V gene: TRBV3-1/TRBV3-2; J gene: TRBJ2-1; CDR3 protein: ASSQDPTGSNEQF
V gene: TRBV20-1; J gene: TRBJ1-1; CDR3 protein: SPQSTEAF
V gene: TRBV9; J gene: TRBJ2-5; CDR3 protein: ASSGPRGQDQETQY
V gene: TRBV7-2; J gene: TRBJ1-1; CDR3 protein: ASSLASTGSRTEAF
V gene: TRBV30; J gene: TRBJ1-3; CDR3 protein: AWAYRGLGNTIY
V gene: TRBV10-1; J gene: TRBJ2-1; CDR3 protein: ASSESSSNEQF
V gene: TRBV29-1; J gene: TRBJ2-1; CDR3 protein: SVGQSNEQF
V gene: TRBV4-1; J gene: TRBJ2-3; CDR3 protein: ASRLSGVSTDTQY
V gene: TRBV6-5; J gene: TRBJ1-5; CDR3 protein: ASSFTGTGSRQPQH
V gene: TRBV7-2; J gene: TRBJ2-1; CDR3 protein: ASSPGTVSNEQF